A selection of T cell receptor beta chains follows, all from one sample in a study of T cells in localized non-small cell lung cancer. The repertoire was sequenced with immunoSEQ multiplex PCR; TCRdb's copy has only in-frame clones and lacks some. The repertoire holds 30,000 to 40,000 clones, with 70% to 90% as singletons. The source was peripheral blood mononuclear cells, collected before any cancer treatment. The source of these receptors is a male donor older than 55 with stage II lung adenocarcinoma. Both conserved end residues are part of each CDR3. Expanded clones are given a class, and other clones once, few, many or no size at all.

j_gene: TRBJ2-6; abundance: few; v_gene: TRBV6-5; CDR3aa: CASSSPGANVLTF
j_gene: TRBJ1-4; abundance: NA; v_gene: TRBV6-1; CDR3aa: CASSEAWGGYEKLFF
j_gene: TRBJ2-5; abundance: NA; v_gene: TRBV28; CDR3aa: CASANGAGQAGETQYF
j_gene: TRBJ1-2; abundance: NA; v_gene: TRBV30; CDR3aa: CAWKVAGTGGYTF
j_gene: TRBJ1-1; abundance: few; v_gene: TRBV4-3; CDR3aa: CASSQTRRNTEAFF
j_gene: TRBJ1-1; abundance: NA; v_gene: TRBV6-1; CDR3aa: CASSLEGAFF
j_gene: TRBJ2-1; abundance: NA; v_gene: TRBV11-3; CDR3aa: CASSSRSGRDYNEQFF
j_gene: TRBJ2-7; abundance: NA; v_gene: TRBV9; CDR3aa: CASSPGGDSYYEQYF
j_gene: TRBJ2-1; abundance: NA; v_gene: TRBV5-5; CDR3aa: CASSFFGSLRGLGEQFF
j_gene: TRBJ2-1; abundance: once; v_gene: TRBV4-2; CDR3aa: CASSPVLAGGEQFF
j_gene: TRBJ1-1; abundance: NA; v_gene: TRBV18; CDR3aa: CASSWGSGQMNTEAFF
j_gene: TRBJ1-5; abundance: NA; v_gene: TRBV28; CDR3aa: CASSSRDREGQPQHF
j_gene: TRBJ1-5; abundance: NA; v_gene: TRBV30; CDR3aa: CAWSVANSNQPQHF
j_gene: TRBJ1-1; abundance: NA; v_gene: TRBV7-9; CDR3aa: CASSPHMNTEAFF
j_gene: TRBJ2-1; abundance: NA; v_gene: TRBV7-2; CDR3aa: CASSFDSYNEQFF
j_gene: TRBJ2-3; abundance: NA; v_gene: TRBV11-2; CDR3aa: CASSLAKARGDTQYF
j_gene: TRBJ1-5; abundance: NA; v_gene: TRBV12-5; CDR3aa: CASGIPGNQPQHF
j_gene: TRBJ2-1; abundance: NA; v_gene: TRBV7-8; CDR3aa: CASSLGRTNEQFF
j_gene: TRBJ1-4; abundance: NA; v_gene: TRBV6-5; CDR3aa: CASSYLARRDEKLFF